This T cell receptor (beta chain) comes out of a study of response to subunit inactivated influenza vaccine. A single record per CDR3 protein comes from TCRdb applying MiXCR to the RT-PCR reads. The data hold hundreds of thousands of distinct CDR3 sequences, with more than 15% observed a single time. The table lists this clonotype with a few counts. Germline values: CDR1 PRHDT, CDR2 FYEKMQ (reference sequence). The junction had 8 bases not matched to a gene; V was cut back by 5 bases and J by 1 base. This CDR3 spans 16 amino acids. Sequencing used PBMCs from blood, obtained 11 to 12 days after vaccination. The TCR originated in a man over 45 who received an inactivated influenza vaccine. The chain joins TRBV13 to TRBJ2-7; the match to TRBD1 covers 10 bases. The CDR3: CASSLKTGGASYEQYF. For the CDR3, the DNA is TGTGCCAGCAGCCTAAAGACAGGGGGCGCTTCCTACGAGCAGTACTTC.